Shown below are 15 T cell receptor beta chains from a single sample sequenced in a study of cytomegalovirus exposure and HLA in healthy donors. With 60 Vbeta and 13 Jbeta primers, the PCR was carried out. Assay used: immunoSEQ multiplex PCR; TCRdb lists only in-frame clones, some missing. The table records roughly 180,000 clones, about 9% of them present only once. The sequenced sample was PBMCs. Receptors were obtained from a woman aged 25 to 39 in good health and CMV-seropositive.

This clone was counted between two and nine times. The J gene is TRBJ1-5, the V gene TRBV19; D gene unclear. Germline values: CDR1 LNHDA, CDR2 SQIVND (reference sequence). V gave up 3 bases and J gave up 3 bases, with 12 bases separating them. This CDR3 contains 15 residues. The CDR3 coding sequence is TGTGCCAGTAGTATTTTCCTCCGAGACAATCAGCCCCAGCATTTT. It specifies CASSIFLRDNQPQHF. Supplemented by reference TRBV19 and TRBJ1-5, the full variable domain reads DGGITQSPKYLFRKEGQNVTLSCEQNLNHDAMYWYRQDPGQGLRLIYYSQIVNDFQKGDIAEGYSVSREKKESFPLTVTSAQKNPTAFYLCASSIFLRDNQPQHFGDGTRLSIL.

The chain employs TRBV30 and TRBJ2-7, with TRBD1 matching over 7 bases. The CDR3 spans 15 residues. After removal of 0 bases from V and 1 base from J, the junction contained 6 bases not matched to a gene. The germline CDR1 and CDR2 sequences are GTSNPN and SVGIG (reference sequence). The CDR3 DNA reads TGTGCCTGGAGTGTAGGGGGCCCACATTCCTACGAGCAGTACTTC. Translation gives CAWSVGGPHSYEQYF.

This clone was seen a handful of times. The chain is built from TRBV6-1 and TRBJ2-2; a possible D gene is TRBD1 (5 bases). V was cut by 8 bases and J by 2 bases, with 9 bases left in between. The CDR3 extends over 13 amino acids. Germline-derived CDR1 and CDR2 are MNHNS and SASEGT. DNA of the CDR3: TGTGCCAGCGGATGGGGCAACACCGGGGAGCTGTTTTTT. Translated, it gives CASGWGNTGELFF.

The chain links TRBV9 to TRBJ2-1; TRBD2 agrees at 8 bases. The J segment lost 0 bases and the V segment lost 2 bases, leaving 7 bases of the junction unmatched. The CDR3 runs 17 residues. Germline V gene data show CDR1 as SGDLS and CDR2 as YYNGEE. The CDR3 protein is CASSVRAGVSSYNEQFF. CDR3 DNA sequence: TGTGCCAGCAGCGTGCGAGCGGGAGTTTCCTCCTACAATGAGCAGTTCTTC. Combining the CDR3 with reference TRBV9 and TRBJ2-1 gives the whole variable domain DSGVTQTPKHLITATGQRVTLRCSPRSGDLSVYWYQQSLDQGLQFLIQYYNGEERAKGNILERFSAQQFPDLHSELNLSSLELGDSALYFCASSVRAGVSSYNEQFFGPGTRLTVL.

J is TRBJ1-2 and V is TRBV9; D call uncertain. This CDR3 comprises 12 residues. Trimming took off 3 bases at V and 8 bases at J, with 11 bases between the two ends. The germline CDR1 and CDR2 sequences are SGDLS and YYNGEE. The CDR3 DNA reads TGTGCCAGCAGCGCCACCGCGGTAGGCTACACCTTC. Translation gives CASSATAVGYTF.

This clone was counted between two and nine times. This chain links TRBV5-1 with TRBJ2-3; D unclear. Germline V gene data show CDR1 as SGHRS and CDR2 as YFSETQ. The CDR3 covers 15 residues. V was pared by 1 base and J by 2 bases, with 11 bases between. CDR3 region: CASSLMGYPTDTQYF. The CDR3 region has the DNA TGCGCCAGCAGCTTGATGGGCTACCCCACAGATACGCAGTATTTT.

This clone was observed a handful of times. This chain connects TRBV4-1 to TRBJ2-3; possible D gene TRBD2, 6 bases. The CDR3 covers 17 residues. V lost 0 bases and J lost 4, with 17 bases in between. Germline V lookup: CDR1 MGHRA, CDR2 YSYEKL. CDR3 sequence (DNA): TGCGCCAGCAGCCAAGATGGCCGGGAGTGGGGGTCAGATACGCAGTATTTT. This codes for CASSQDGREWGSDTQYF.

This clone was found a few times. The CDR3 DNA reads as TGTGCCAGCAGCGGGGCGGGAGGGCGTACAGATACGCAGTATTTT. Translation gives CASSGAGGRTDTQYF. The chain is built from TRBV7-3 and TRBJ2-3, with TRBD2 matching over 9 bases. This CDR3 region has 15 residues. V dropped 5 bases and J dropped 3; count of bases not matched to a gene: 6. Germline CDR1 and CDR2: SGHTA and FQGTGA.

The V gene is TRBV11-2, the J gene TRBJ2-2; the D is unclear. CDR1 and CDR2 (germline): SGHAT, FQNNGV. This CDR3 is 15 amino acids long. The V and J ends lost 3 bases and 1 base respectively, with 9 bases between them. The CDR3 DNA follows: TGTGCCAGCAGCTTGCAACGGTGGAACACCGGGGAGCTGTTTTTT. Residues: CASSLQRWNTGELFF.

This clone occurred a few times. This chain uses TRBV10-1 with TRBJ1-4; 9 positions agree with TRBD1. The trim removed 6 bases at V and 4 bases at J, leaving 15 bases unmatched. The length of the CDR3 is 18 residues. CDR1 is WNHNN, CDR2 SYGVQD, per germline (reference sequence). CDR3 sequence: CASRGTGPLPELNEKLFF. Here the CDR3 DNA reads TGCGCCAGCAGGGGGACAGGGCCCCTACCAGAACTTAATGAAAAACTGTTTTTT.

V is TRBV20-1 and J is TRBJ1-2; weak D call: TRBD1 (5 bases). Germline CDR1 and CDR2: DFQATT and SNEGSKA (reference sequence). This CDR3 is 11 amino acids long. Deletions cut 3 bases from V and 5 bases from J, with 7 bases between. CDR3 region: CSARTAYGYTF. The CDR3 region has the DNA TGCAGTGCTAGGACAGCTTATGGCTACACCTTC.

The rearrangement uses TRBV27 and TRBJ2-5, with 8 nucleotides matching TRBD1. Germline values: CDR1 MNHEY, CDR2 SMNVEV (reference sequence). V shed 7 bases, J shed 1 base, and the junction held 5 bases outside the gene matches. This CDR3 is built from 14 residues. Here the CDR3 reads CASTRDRTQETQYF. CDR3 nucleotide sequence: TGTGCCAGCACCCGGGACAGGACCCAAGAGACCCAGTACTTC.

The chain recombines TRBV30 with TRBJ1-4; possible D gene TRBD1, 5 bases. The V gene's germline CDR1 is GTSNPN and CDR2 SVGIG (reference sequence). Deletions cut 5 bases from V and 8 bases from J, with 15 bases between. The CDR3 has 13 residues. The DNA for the CDR3 is TGTGCCTGGGGGGCTGTGCGACGAGAAAAACTGTTTTTT. It encodes CAWGAVRREKLFF.

V usage is TRBV7-8 and J usage is TRBJ2-5; 7 positions match TRBD1. Germline assignment: CDR1 SGHVS and CDR2 FQNEAQ. This CDR3 spans 16 amino acids. V dropped 2 bases and J dropped 2; count of bases not matched to a gene: 8. The CDR3 DNA is TGTGCCAGCAGCTTATTTCGGGACAGACGACAAGAGACCCAGTACTTC. This encodes CASSLFRDRRQETQYF. The full variable domain, completed using reference TRBV7-8 and TRBJ2-5, is GAGVSQSPRYKVAKRGQDVALRCDPISGHVSLFWYQQALGQGPEFLTYFQNEAQLDKSGLPSDRFFAERPEGSVSTLKIQRTQQEDSAVYLCASSLFRDRRQETQYFGPGTRLLVL.

V and J are TRBV5-6 and TRBJ2-2; possibly TRBD1 for D (6 bases). This CDR3 has 19 amino acids. Trimming pared 4 bases from V and 0 bases from J, leaving 22 bases between. Per germline, CDR1 SGHDT and CDR2 YYEEEE. In DNA, the CDR3 is TGTGCCAGCAGCCTAATGCTGGGTTACGAGGGGGCGAACACCGGGGAGCTGTTTTTT. It yields the protein CASSLMLGYEGANTGELFF.